The 9 T cell receptor beta chains presented below share a single source sample, sequenced in a study of blood T cell repertoires in COVID-19. TCRdb's copy holds only in-frame clones and misses some; the assay was immunoSEQ multiplex PCR. This table holds 250,000 to 300,000 clones, approximately 81% found once. The sequencing input was peripheral blood. The receptors come from an older woman with active or convalescent COVID-19.

The chain employs TRBV18 and TRBJ1-1; a weak D match, TRBD1 (5 bases). This CDR3 is built from 16 residues. Germline CDR1 KGHSH, CDR2 LQKENI. V was shortened by 6 bases and J by 1 base, with 18 bases between the two germline ends. The CDR3 here is CASSRRGGLGNTEAFF. The CDR3 nucleotides read TGTGCCAGCTCCCGCCGGGGGGGATTGGGGAACACTGAAGCTTTCTTT. Together with reference TRBV18 and TRBJ1-1, the CDR3 gives the full variable domain: NAGVMQNPRHLVRRRGQEARLRCSPMKGHSHVYWYRQLPEEGLKFMVYLQKENIIDESGMPKERFSAEFPKEGPSILRIQQVVRGDSAAYFCASSRRGGLGNTEAFFGQGTRLTVV.

The V call is TRBV4-3, the J call TRBJ1-3, with D tentatively TRBD1 (5 bases). V was pared by 0 bases and J by 3 bases, with 15 bases between. The CDR3 totals 17 residues. Germline V lookup: CDR1 LGHNA, CDR2 YSLEER. The CDR3 protein is CASSQEVLPGYGNTIYF. CDR3 DNA sequence: TGCGCCAGCAGCCAAGAAGTCCTTCCAGGGTATGGAAACACCATATATTTT.

CDR3: CASSTRDMYNEQFF. The CDR3 DNA reads TGTGCCAGTAGTACCCGGGACATGTACAATGAGCAGTTCTTC. The genes are TRBV19 and TRBJ2-1; tentative D call: TRBD1 (6 bases). The germline V gene encodes CDR1 LNHDA and CDR2 SQIVND (reference sequence). There are 14 residues in the CDR3. V was cut by 4 bases and J by 4 bases, with 11 bases left in between.

The rearrangement joins TRBV7-9 to TRBJ1-3; possible D gene TRBD1, 6 bases. Germline CDR1 SEHNR, CDR2 FQNEAQ (reference sequence). V gave up 5 bases and J gave up 0 bases, with 14 bases separating them. This CDR3 spans 16 amino acids. CDR3 residues: CASSPRGGNSGNTIYF. DNA of the CDR3: TGTGCCAGCAGCCCCCGGGGGGGCAACTCTGGAAACACCATATATTTT.

The chain uses TRBV7-2 and TRBJ2-7; the D gene is possibly TRBD1 (5 bases). Per germline, CDR1 SGHTA and CDR2 FQGNSA. V lost 6 bases, J lost 2 bases, and 17 bases lay in between. The CDR3 spans 15 residues. CDR3 nucleotide sequence: TGTGCCAGCAGTCATCGTGAGATGGGGCCCTACGAGCAGTACTTC. Its translation: CASSHREMGPYEQYF.

The chain couples TRBV5-1 to TRBJ2-1; 7 bases are shared with TRBD2. Germline CDR1 and CDR2: SGHRS and YFSETQ. CDR3 size: 14 residues. The V and J ends lost 3 bases and 2 bases, in that order; junction bases with no gene match: 2. For the CDR3, the DNA is TGCGCCAGCAGCTCTGCGGGGGCCTACAATGAGCAGTTCTTC. Amino acids: CASSSAGAYNEQFF.

This chain links TRBV9 with TRBJ2-7; TRBD2 matches at 7 bases. CDR3 length: 15 amino acids. The junction had 12 bases not matched to a gene; V was cut back by 4 bases and J by 5 bases. Germline lookup yields CDR1 SGDLS and CDR2 YYNGEE. For the CDR3, the DNA is TGTGCCAGCAGCTTGGGGGAGGGAGGGGCCGACGAGCAGTACTTC. It translates to CASSLGEGGADEQYF.

This clone has a single count. V is TRBV23-1 and J is TRBJ2-2, with D uncertain. TRBV23-1 is labeled an ORF, and its function is uncertain. Deletions cut 2 bases from V and 0 bases from J, with 10 bases between. The CDR3 has 16 residues. This CDR3 reads CASSQGNPPNTGELFF. CDR3 nucleotides: TGCGCCAGCAGTCAAGGCAACCCCCCGAACACCGGGGAGCTGTTTTTT.

This clone was found a few times. The V and J genes are TRBV7-2 and TRBJ1-6; perhaps TRBD1 as D (5 bases). The germline V gene has CDR1 SGHTA and CDR2 FQGNSA. This CDR3 contains 14 residues. Trimming stripped 5 bases from V and 6 bases from J, with 11 bases between. CDR3: CASSPPGGNSPLHF. The CDR3 DNA follows: TGTGCCAGCAGCCCACCCGGGGGTAATTCACCCCTCCACTTT.